Detailed here is one T cell receptor beta chain. Antigen unknown. The table came from immunoSEQ multiplex PCR; TCRdb's copy has only in-frame clones and leaves some out. The data contain roughly 99,000 clones, around 92% of them singletons. The sample is drawn from a study of T cell responses to AZD1222 COVID-19 vaccine. Study as a whole: Combined were second doses at about 4 or about 12 weeks. Study-wide points: The repertoires were collected only after the peak T cell response. Increases in Spike-specific TCR breadth and depth were seen after two AZD1222 doses.

The TCR originated in an adult in good health. Sequencing used peripheral blood, obtained on day 0 of AZD1222 vaccination.

CDR3 in amino acids: CASSRQGENTGELFF. The CDR3 nucleotides read TGCGCCAGCAGCCGACAGGGTGAGAACACCGGGGAGCTGTTTTTT. This chain uses TRBV5-1 with TRBJ2-2; TRBD1 aligns across 7 bases. This CDR3 region has 15 residues. With 4 bases clipped from V and 1 base from J, the junction kept 4 bases outside the gene matches. Germline assignment: CDR1 SGHRS and CDR2 YFSETQ.